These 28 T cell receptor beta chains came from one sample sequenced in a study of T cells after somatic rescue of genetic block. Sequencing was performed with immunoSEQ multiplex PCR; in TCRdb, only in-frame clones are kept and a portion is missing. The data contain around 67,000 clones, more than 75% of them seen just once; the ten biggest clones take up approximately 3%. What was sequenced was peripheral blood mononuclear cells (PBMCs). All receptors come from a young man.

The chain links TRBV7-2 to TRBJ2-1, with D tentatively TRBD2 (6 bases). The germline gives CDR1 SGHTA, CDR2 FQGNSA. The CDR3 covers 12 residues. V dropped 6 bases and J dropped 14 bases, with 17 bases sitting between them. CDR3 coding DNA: TGTGCCAGCAGTCCATCCGGGTCGGGGGAGTTCTTC. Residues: CASSPSGSGEFF.

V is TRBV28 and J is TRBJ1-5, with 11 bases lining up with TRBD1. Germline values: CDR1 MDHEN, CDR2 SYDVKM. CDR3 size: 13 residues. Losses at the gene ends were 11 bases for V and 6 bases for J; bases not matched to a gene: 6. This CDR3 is CALGTGGVQPQHF. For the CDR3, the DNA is TGTGCCCTGGGGACAGGGGGTGTTCAGCCCCAGCATTTT. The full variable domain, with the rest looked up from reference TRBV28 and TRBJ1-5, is DVKVTQSSRYLVKRTGEKVFLECVQDMDHENMFWYRQDPGLGLRLIYFSYDVKMKEKGDIPEGYSVSREKKERFSLILESASTNQTSMYLCALGTGGVQPQHFGDGTRLSIL.

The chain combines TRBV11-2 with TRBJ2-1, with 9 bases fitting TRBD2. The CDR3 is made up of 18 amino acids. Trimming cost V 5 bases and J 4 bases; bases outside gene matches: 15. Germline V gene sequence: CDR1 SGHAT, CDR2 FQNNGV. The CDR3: CASSLRVAGGPGYNEQFF. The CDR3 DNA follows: TGTGCCAGCAGCCTGAGGGTTGCGGGGGGGCCTGGGTACAATGAGCAGTTCTTC.

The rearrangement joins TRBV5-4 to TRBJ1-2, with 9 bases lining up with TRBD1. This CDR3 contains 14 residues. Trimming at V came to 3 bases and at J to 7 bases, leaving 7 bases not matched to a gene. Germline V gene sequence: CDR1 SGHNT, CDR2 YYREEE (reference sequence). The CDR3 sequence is CASSSSGQGFGYTF. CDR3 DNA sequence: TGTGCCAGCAGCTCATCGGGACAGGGATTTGGCTACACCTTC.

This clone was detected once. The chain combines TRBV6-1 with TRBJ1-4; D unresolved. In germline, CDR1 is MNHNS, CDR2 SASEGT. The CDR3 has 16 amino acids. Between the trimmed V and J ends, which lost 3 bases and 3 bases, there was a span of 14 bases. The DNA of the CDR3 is TGTGCCAGCAGTGATAGGTGGCGGGGAGCTAATGAAAAACTGTTTTTT. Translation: CASSDRWRGANEKLFF.

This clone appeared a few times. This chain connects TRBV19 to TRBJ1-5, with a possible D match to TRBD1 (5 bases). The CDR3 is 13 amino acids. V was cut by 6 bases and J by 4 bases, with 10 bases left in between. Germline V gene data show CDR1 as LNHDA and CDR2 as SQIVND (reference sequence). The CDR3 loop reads CASRETENQPQHF. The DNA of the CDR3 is TGTGCCAGTAGGGAGACAGAGAATCAGCCCCAGCATTTT.

The CDR3 DNA reads as TGTGCCAGCAGTCAAACCGGGGGATACGAGCAGTACTTC. It is translated as CASSQTGGYEQYF. V gene TRBV11-2 combines with J gene TRBJ2-7; D is possibly TRBD2 (6 bases). The length of the CDR3 is 13 residues. V was pared by 6 bases and J by 4 bases, with 13 bases between. Germline CDR1 reads SGHAT; CDR2 reads FQNNGV.

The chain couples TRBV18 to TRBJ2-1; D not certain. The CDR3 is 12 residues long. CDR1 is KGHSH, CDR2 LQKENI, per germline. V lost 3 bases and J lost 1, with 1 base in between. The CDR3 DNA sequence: TGTGCCAGCTCACCTTCCTACAATGAGCAGTTCTTC. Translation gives CASSPSYNEQFF.

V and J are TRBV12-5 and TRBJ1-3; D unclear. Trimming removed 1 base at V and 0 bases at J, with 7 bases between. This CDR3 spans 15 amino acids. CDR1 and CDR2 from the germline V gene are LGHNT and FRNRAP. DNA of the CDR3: TGTGCTAGTGGTTTGGGGGAGGCCTCTGGAAACACCATATATTTT. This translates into CASGLGEASGNTIYF.

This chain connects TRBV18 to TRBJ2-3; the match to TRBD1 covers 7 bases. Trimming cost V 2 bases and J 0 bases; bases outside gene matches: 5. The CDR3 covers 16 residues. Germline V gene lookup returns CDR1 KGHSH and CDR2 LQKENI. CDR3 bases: TGTGCCAGCTCACCAACAGGGGCCGGGAGCACAGATACGCAGTATTTT. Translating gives CASSPTGAGSTDTQYF.

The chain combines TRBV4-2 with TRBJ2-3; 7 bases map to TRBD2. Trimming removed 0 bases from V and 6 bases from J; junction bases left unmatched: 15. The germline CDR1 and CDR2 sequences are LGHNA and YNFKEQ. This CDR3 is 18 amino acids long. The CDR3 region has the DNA TGTGCCAGCAGCCAAGATCCCCCAGGAAGGGAGGGTGGGGATACGCAGTATTTT. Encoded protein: CASSQDPPGREGGDTQYF.

The CDR3 here is CASNNWRVKYEQYF. The CDR3 coding sequence is TGTGCCAGCAATAACTGGAGGGTTAAATACGAGCAGTACTTC. The chain is built from TRBV2 and TRBJ2-7; tentative D call: TRBD2 (6 bases). The V end lost 7 bases, the J end lost 4 bases, and 17 bases lay between the germline ends. CDR3 length: 14 residues. In germline, CDR1 is SNHLY, CDR2 FYNNEI.

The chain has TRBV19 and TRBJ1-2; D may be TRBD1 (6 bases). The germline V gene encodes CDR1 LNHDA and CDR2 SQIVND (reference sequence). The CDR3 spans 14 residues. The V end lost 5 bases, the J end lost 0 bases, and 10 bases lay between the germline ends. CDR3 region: CASSAQGANYGYTF. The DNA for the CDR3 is TGTGCCAGTAGTGCACAGGGAGCTAACTATGGCTACACCTTC.

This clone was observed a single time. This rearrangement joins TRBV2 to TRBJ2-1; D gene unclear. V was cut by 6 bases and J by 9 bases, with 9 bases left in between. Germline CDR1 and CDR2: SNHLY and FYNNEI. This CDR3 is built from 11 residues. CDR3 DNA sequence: TGTGCCAGCAGCTTCGGCGTTGAGCAGTTCTTC. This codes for CASSFGVEQFF.

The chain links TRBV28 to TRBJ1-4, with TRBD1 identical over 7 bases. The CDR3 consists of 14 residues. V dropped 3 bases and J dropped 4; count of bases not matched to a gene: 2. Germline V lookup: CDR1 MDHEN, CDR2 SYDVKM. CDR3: CASSLGQINEKLFF. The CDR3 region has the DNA TGTGCCAGCAGTTTGGGACAGATTAATGAAAAACTGTTTTTT.

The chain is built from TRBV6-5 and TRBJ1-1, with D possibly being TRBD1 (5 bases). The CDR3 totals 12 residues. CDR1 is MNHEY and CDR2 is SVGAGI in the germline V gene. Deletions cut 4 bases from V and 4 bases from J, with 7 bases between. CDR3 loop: CASSSGTTEAFF. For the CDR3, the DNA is TGTGCCAGCAGTTCGGGGACCACTGAAGCTTTCTTT.

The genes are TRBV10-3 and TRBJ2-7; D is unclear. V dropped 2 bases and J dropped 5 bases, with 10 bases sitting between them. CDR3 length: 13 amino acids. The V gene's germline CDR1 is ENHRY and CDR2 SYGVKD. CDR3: CAISEGHENEQYF. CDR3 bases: TGTGCCATCAGTGAGGGGCATGAGAACGAGCAGTACTTC.

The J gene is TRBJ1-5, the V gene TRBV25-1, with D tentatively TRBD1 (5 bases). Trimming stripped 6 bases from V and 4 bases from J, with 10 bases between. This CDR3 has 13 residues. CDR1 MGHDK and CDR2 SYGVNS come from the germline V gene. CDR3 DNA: TGTGCCAGCAGAGGTTGGGGGAATCAGCCCCAGCATTTT. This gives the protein CASRGWGNQPQHF.

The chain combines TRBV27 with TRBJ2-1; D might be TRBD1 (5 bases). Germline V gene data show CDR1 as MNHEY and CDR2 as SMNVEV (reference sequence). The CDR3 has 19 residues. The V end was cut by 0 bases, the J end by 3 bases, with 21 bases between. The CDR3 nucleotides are TGTGCCAGCAGTTTATCGGGGCGGAACCCCCAAACCAACTACAATGAGCAGTTCTTC. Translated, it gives CASSLSGRNPQTNYNEQFF.

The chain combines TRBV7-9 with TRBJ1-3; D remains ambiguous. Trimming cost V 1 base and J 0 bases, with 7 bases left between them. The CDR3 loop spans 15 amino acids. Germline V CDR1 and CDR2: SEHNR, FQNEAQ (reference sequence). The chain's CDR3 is CASSLDASSGNTIYF. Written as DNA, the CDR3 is TGTGCCAGCAGCTTAGACGCCAGCTCTGGAAACACCATATATTTT.

CDR3 amino acids: CASSPGAWQPQHF. The CDR3 DNA is TGTGCCAGCAGCCCAGGGGCGTGGCAGCCCCAGCATTTT. This chain uses TRBV7-6 with TRBJ1-5; TRBD1 might be the D (6 bases). Germline CDR1 reads SGHVS; CDR2 reads FNYEAQ. The CDR3 contains 13 residues. Trimming took 5 bases from V and 7 from J, leaving 12 bases between them.

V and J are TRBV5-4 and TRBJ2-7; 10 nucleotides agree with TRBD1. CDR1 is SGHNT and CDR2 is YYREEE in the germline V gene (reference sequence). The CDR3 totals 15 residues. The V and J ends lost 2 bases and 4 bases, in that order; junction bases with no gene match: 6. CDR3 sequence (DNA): TGTGCCAGCAGCTTTTGGGACAGGGGTCTGTACGAGCAGTACTTC. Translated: CASSFWDRGLYEQYF.

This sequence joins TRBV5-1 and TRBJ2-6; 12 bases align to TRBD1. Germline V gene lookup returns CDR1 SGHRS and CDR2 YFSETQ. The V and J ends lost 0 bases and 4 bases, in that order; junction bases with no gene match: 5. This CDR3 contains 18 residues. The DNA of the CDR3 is TGCGCCAGCAGCTTGGCCGGGACAGGGGGCGTAGGGGCCAACGTCCTGACTTTC. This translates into CASSLAGTGGVGANVLTF.

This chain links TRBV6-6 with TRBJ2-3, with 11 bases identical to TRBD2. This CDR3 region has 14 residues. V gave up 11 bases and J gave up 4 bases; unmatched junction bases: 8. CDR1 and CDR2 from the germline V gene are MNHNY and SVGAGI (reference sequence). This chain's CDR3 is CASGPSGRSDTQYF. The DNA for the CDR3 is TGTGCCTCTGGGCCTAGCGGGAGGTCAGATACGCAGTATTTT.

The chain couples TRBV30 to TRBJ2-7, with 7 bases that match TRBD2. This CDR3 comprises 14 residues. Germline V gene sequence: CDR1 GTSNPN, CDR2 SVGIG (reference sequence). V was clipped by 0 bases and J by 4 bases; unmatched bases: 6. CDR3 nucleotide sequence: TGTGCCTGGAGTGTGGGTGGGGGGGTGTACGAGCAGTACTTC. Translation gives CAWSVGGGVYEQYF.

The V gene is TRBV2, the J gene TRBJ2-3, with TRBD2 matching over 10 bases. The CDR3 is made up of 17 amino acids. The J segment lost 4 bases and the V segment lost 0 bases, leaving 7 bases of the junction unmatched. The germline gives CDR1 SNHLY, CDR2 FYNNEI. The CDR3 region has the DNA TGTGCCAGCAGTGAAGCGTTAGCGGGGGGCGCGTCAGATACGCAGTATTTT. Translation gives CASSEALAGGASDTQYF.

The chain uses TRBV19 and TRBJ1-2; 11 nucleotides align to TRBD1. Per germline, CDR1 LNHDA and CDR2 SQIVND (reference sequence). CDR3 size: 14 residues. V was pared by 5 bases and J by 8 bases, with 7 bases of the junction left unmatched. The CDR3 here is CASSPGQGAKGYTF. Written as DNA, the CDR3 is TGTGCCAGTAGTCCCGGACAGGGGGCGAAAGGCTACACCTTC. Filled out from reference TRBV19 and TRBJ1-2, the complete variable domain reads DGGITQSPKYLFRKEGQNVTLSCEQNLNHDAMYWYRQDPGQGLRLIYYSQIVNDFQKGDIAEGYSVSREKKESFPLTVTSAQKNPTAFYLCASSPGQGAKGYTFGSGTRLTVV.

In nucleotides, the CDR3 is TGTGCCAGCAGGCCCGACCTCTCTGGAAACACCATATATTTT. Protein: CASRPDLSGNTIYF. The chain is built from TRBV6-1 and TRBJ1-3, with D unresolved. CDR1 is MNHNS, CDR2 SASEGT, per germline. The CDR3 totals 14 residues. V was cut by 6 bases and J by 0 bases, with 9 bases left in between.